This T cell receptor (beta chain) is drawn from a study of OX40 agonist ivuxolimab in advanced cancers. Study context: Ivuxolimab was administered intravenously to patients at 0.01 to 10 mg/kg every 2 weeks.

A remark on this clone: Its antigen is as yet unknown.

Blood samples were obtained at baseline, cycle 4 day 1, and cycle 7 day 1. Study-wide results and limits: Also showing low normalized T-cell clonal expansion were some of the nonresponders. Both blood CD4+ and CD8+ T cells showed clonal growth by week 6 at 0.1 to 3.0 mg/kg.

Trimming took 9 bases from V and 5 from J, leaving 17 bases between them. Germline V gene lookup returns CDR1 MDHEN and CDR2 SYDVKM. The CDR3 totals 13 residues. This table comes from immunoSEQ multiplex PCR, and its TCRdb copy is limited to in-frame clones, with some not included. Of more than 50,000 clones in the sample, about 85% were seen once. The V call is TRBV28, the J call TRBJ2-7; D is perhaps TRBD1 (5 bases). The clonotype originates from an adult with an advanced solid tumor such as melanoma, head and neck, liver or kidney cancer. Sequenced material: CD4+ or CD8+ T cells sorted from blood, taken in a trial of the OX40 agonist ivuxolimab. For the CDR3, the DNA is TGTGCCAGTCACGATAGGGGAACTAACGAGCAGTACTTC. Translating gives CASHDRGTNEQYF.